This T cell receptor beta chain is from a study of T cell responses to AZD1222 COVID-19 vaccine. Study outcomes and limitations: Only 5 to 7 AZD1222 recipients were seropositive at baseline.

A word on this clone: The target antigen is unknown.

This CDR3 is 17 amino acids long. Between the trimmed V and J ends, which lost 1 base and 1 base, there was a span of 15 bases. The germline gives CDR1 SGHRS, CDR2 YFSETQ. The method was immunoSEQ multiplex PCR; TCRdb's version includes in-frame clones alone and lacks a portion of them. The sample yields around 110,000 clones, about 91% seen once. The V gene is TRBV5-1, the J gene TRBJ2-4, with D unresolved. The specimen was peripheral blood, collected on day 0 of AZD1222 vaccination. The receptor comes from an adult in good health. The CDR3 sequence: CASSLMAGLEAKNIQYF. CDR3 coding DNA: TGCGCCAGCAGCTTGATGGCCGGGTTGGAGGCCAAAAACATTCAGTACTTC.